Listed below are T cell receptor beta chains from one sample, sequenced in a study of T cells in Graves' hyperthyroidism and ophthalmopathy. One entry per CDR3 protein results from TCRdb running MiXCR on the multiplex PCR reads. Here the sample spans 300,000 or so distinct CDR3 sequences, about a sixth being singletons. Sequencing used blood. The receptors derive from a woman aged 55-75 years with Graves' ophthalmopathy. The CDR3 runs from the conserved cysteine through the conserved F or W. The D gene is left open where the match is weak. Clone size, where shown, is once, few, many, or a class for clones that have expanded.

D gene	J gene	V gene	clone size	CDR3 protein	CDR3 DNA
NA	TRBJ2-1	TRBV3-1	many	CASDGSGYNEQFF	TGTGCCAGCGACGGGTCCGGTTACAATGAGCAGTTCTTC
NA	TRBJ2-1	TRBV2	many	CASSEGTGGVYNEQFF	TGTGCCAGCAGTGAGGGGACCGGGGGTGTCTACAATGAGCAGTTCTTC
NA	TRBJ1-5	TRBV4-1	many	CASSQAERQPQHF	TGCGCCAGCAGCCAAGCCGAAAGACAGCCCCAGCATTTT
TRBD1	TRBJ1-4	TRBV10-3	few	CAISGTSGGANEKLFF	TGTGCCATCAGTGGAACTTCAGGGGGCGCAAATGAAAAACTGTTTTTT
NA	TRBJ1-1	TRBV4-1	NA	CASSRKDTEMNTEAFF	TGCGCCAGCTCGAGAAAGGACACGGAGATGAACACTGAAGCTTTCTTT
TRBD1	TRBJ2-1	TRBV20-1	many	CSASWDRGNEQFF	TGCAGTGCTAGTTGGGACAGGGGAAATGAGCAGTTCTTC
NA	TRBJ1-6	TRBV27	many	CASSFRSVTYNSPLHF	TGTGCCAGCAGTTTCCGGTCAGTCACCTATAATTCACCCCTCCACTTT
NA	TRBJ2-1	TRBV6-5	many	CASSYSSPSRSEDEQFF	TGTGCCAGCAGTTACTCGAGCCCTAGCCGATCGGAGGATGAGCAGTTCTTC
TRBD1	TRBJ1-5	TRBV28	many	CASSRTGYQPQHF	TGTGCCAGCAGTAGGACAGGATATCAGCCCCAGCATTTT
NA	TRBJ1-3	TRBV7-2	NA	CASSFWGRRSSGNTIYF	TGTGCCAGCAGCTTTTGGGGGCGCCGAAGCTCTGGAAACACCATATATTTT
NA	TRBJ2-7	TRBV6-2/TRBV6-3	many	CASSYGDALYEQYF	TGTGCCAGCAGTTACGGGGATGCCCTCTACGAGCAGTACTTC
TRBD2	TRBJ2-1	TRBV20-1	NA	CSETSGGSNEQFF	TGCAGTGAGACTAGCGGGGGGAGCAATGAGCAGTTCTTC
TRBD1	TRBJ2-7	TRBV18	many	CASSRTGQGAYEQYF	TGTGCCAGCTCACGGACTGGGCAGGGGGCCTACGAGCAGTACTTC
NA	TRBJ2-2	TRBV7-3	few	CASSLNRNTGELFF	TGTGCCAGCAGCTTAAACAGGAACACCGGGGAGCTGTTTTTT
NA	TRBJ2-3	TRBV20-1	many	CSARAVGSSWGTDTQYF	TGCAGTGCTAGGGCCGTCGGGAGCAGTTGGGGCACAGATACGCAGTATTTT
NA	TRBJ1-2	TRBV19	few	CASSMIGEGNYGYTF	TGTGCCAGTAGTATGATCGGGGAGGGCAACTATGGCTACACCTTC
TRBD2	TRBJ2-5	TRBV7-8	few	CASGRVSNQETQYF	TGTGCCAGCGGGAGGGTCAGTAACCAAGAGACCCAGTACTTC
NA	TRBJ1-4	TRBV5-4	few	CASSYGGATNEKLFF	TGTGCCAGCAGCTATGGCGGGGCAACTAATGAAAAACTGTTTTTT
TRBD1	TRBJ2-7	TRBV6-2/TRBV6-3	many	CASSYSRTGGYEQYF	TGTGCCAGCAGTTACTCGAGGACAGGGGGTTACGAGCAGTACTTC
NA	TRBJ2-5	TRBV5-6	NA	CASSPRGTSQETQYF	TGTGCCAGCAGCCCGAGAGGAACTTCCCAAGAGACCCAGTACTTC
NA	TRBJ2-4	TRBV6-2/TRBV6-3	many	CASSPLSGVGRDIQYF	TGTGCCAGCAGCCCCCTTTCCGGAGTCGGTAGGGACATTCAGTACTTC
NA	TRBJ2-3	TRBV19	NA	CASKAGNWADTQYF	TGTGCCAGTAAGGCAGGGAATTGGGCAGATACGCAGTATTTT
TRBD1	TRBJ1-3	TRBV9	NA	CASSFGGTGSGNTIYF	TGTGCCAGCAGCTTCGGGGGGACAGGGTCTGGAAACACCATATATTTT
TRBD2	TRBJ2-7	TRBV28	many	CASSYHSGSSYEQYF	TGTGCCAGCAGTTACCATAGCGGGAGCTCCTACGAGCAGTACTTC
TRBD1	TRBJ1-2	TRBV9	few	CASSPLDRRGYGYTF	TGTGCCAGCAGCCCACTGGACAGGAGGGGCTATGGCTACACCTTC
NA	TRBJ2-1	TRBV4-1	NA	CASSQEESSYNEQFF	TGCGCCAGCAGCCAAGAGGAGAGCTCCTACAATGAGCAGTTCTTC
NA	TRBJ1-5	TRBV7-8	few	CASSLSGVNQPQHF	TGTGCCAGCAGCTTATCAGGGGTTAATCAGCCCCAGCATTTT
NA	TRBJ2-7	TRBV7-2	NA	CTSSLGGSSYEQYF	TGTACCAGCAGCTTAGGGGGTTCCTCCTACGAGCAGTACTTC
TRBD1	TRBJ1-2	TRBV5-1	many	CASSLQLGTGGEHYTF	TGCGCCAGCAGCCTTCAGTTGGGGACAGGGGGTGAGCACTACACCTTC
TRBD1	TRBJ1-4	TRBV20-1	few	CSARGDRGHTNEKLFF	TGCAGTGCTAGAGGGGACAGGGGGCATACTAATGAAAAACTGTTTTTT
TRBD1	TRBJ1-3	TRBV7-2	many	CASSLGTGSGNTIYF	TGTGCCAGCAGCTTAGGGACAGGCTCTGGAAACACCATATATTTT
NA	TRBJ1-5	TRBV7-6	NA	CASSLAGEGQPQHF	TGTGCCAGCAGCTTAGCGGGGGAGGGTCAGCCCCAGCATTTT
TRBD2	TRBJ2-1	TRBV9	NA	CASSLRGLSGAYNEQFF	TGTGCCAGCAGCCTTCGGGGACTAAGCGGAGCTTACAATGAGCAGTTCTTC